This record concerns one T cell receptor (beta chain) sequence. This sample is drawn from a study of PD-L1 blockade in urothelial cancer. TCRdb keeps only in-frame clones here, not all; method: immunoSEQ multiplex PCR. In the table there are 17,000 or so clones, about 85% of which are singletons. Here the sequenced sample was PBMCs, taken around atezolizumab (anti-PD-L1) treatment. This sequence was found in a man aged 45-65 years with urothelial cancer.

The chain's CDR3 is CASSPFRDREHQPQHF. The CDR3 nucleotides read TGCGCCAGCAGCCCATTCCGGGACAGGGAACATCAGCCCCAGCATTTT. The chain links TRBV4-1 to TRBJ1-5; 9 bases map to TRBD1. The germline V gene encodes CDR1 MGHRA and CDR2 YSYEKL. With 4 bases clipped from V and 5 bases from J, the junction kept 9 bases outside the gene matches. CDR3 length equals 16 residues.